These 9 T cell receptor beta chains were sequenced from one sample in a study of T cell repertoires in cytomegalovirus infection. Which antigens these TCRs recognize remains unknown. TCRdb recomputed calls from the reads with MiXCR, one row per CDR3 protein. The data contain around 500,000 distinct CDR3 sequences, roughly 43% of them singletons. The source material was cultured PBMCs, sampled from culture after CMV antigen stimulation. The receptors here all came from a human donor in good health (CMV status not recorded). Some clones in this sample may be carry-over from other donors' samples.

This sequence joins TRBV5-1 and TRBJ1-3; D not certain. The CDR3 totals 15 residues. Trimming left V 5 bases short and J 4 bases short, with 16 bases between. Germline lookup yields CDR1 SGHRS and CDR2 YFSETQ. CDR3 residues: CASSRPERTGNTIYF. In DNA form, the CDR3 reads TGCGCCAGCAGTCGTCCGGAGAGGACCGGAAACACCATATATTTT.

This clonotype showed up just a few times. This chain connects TRBV7-2 to TRBJ2-4, with D hard to call. The V end was cut by 3 bases, the J end by 16 bases, with 16 bases between. CDR3 length: 12 amino acids. The germline gives CDR1 SGHTA, CDR2 FQGNSA. The CDR3 nucleotides are TGTGCCAGCAGCTTTAGGGCGGAGTTGCTATACTTC. Protein product: CASSFRAELLYF.

In its sample, this clonotype was seen many times. The rearrangement links TRBV7-2 to TRBJ1-1; D remains ambiguous. Per the germline V gene, CDR1 is SGHTA and CDR2 is FQGNSA. This CDR3 is 12 amino acids long. Trimming shortened V by 3 bases and J by 1 base, and 3 bases separated the two germline ends. In nucleotides, the CDR3 is TGTGCCAGCAGCTTCGAGAACACTGAAGCTTTCTTT. Amino acid sequence: CASSFENTEAFF. Combining the CDR3 with reference TRBV7-2 and TRBJ1-1 gives the whole variable domain GAGVSQSPSNKVTEKGKDVELRCDPISGHTALYWYRQSLGQGLEFLIYFQGNSAPDKSGLPSDRFSAERTGGSVSTLTIQRTQQEDSAVYLCASSFENTEAFFGQGTRLTVV.

V is TRBV7-9 and J is TRBJ1-3, with 10 bases aligning to TRBD1. The CDR3 consists of 15 residues. J lost 6 bases, V lost 4 bases, and 6 bases had no gene match. Germline V gene sequence: CDR1 SEHNR, CDR2 FQNEAQ (reference sequence). CDR3 bases: TGTGCCAGCAGCTGGACCGGGACAGGGGTAAACACCATATATTTT. Translating gives CASSWTGTGVNTIYF.

This clonotype was seen a handful of times. The V and J genes are TRBV6-2 or TRBV6-3 and TRBJ2-2, with D possibly called TRBD1 or TRBD2 (5 bases each). V was shortened by 7 bases and J by 0 bases, with 12 bases between the two germline ends. CDR3 size: 15 residues. In germline, CDR1 is MNHEY, CDR2 SVGEGT. Written as DNA, the CDR3 is TGTGCCAGCACCCCGGGGCTAGCGAACACCGGGGAGCTGTTTTTT. As protein: CASTPGLANTGELFF.

The genes are TRBV7-2 and TRBJ2-3; 12 bases are a match to TRBD2. V was clipped by 5 bases and J by 2 bases; unmatched bases: 5. This CDR3 has 16 amino acids. Germline V gene data show CDR1 as SGHTA and CDR2 as FQGNSA. CDR3 nucleotide sequence: TGTGCCAGCAGCCCCTGGACTAGCGGGGTCACAGATACGCAGTATTTT. The encoded protein is CASSPWTSGVTDTQYF.

The chain has TRBV5-5 and TRBJ2-1; TRBD1 aligns across 7 bases. Germline V CDR1 and CDR2: SGHKS, YYEKEE (reference sequence). J was trimmed by 3 bases and V by 0 bases; bases with no gene match: 9. The CDR3 loop spans 17 amino acids. The CDR3 DNA is TGTGCCAGCAGCTTGGCCAGGCAGGGGGTATTCTACAATGAGCAGTTCTTC. It specifies CASSLARQGVFYNEQFF.

This chain connects TRBV20-1 to TRBJ1-5; maybe TRBD1 (6 bases). The V gene lost 0 bases and the J gene lost 0 bases, with 18 bases spanning the gap. This CDR3 has 18 residues. Germline assignment: CDR1 DFQATT and CDR2 SNEGSKA (reference sequence). CDR3 loop: CSARDGEKGQYSNQPQHF. The DNA of the CDR3 is TGCAGTGCTAGAGATGGGGAGAAAGGACAGTATAGCAATCAGCCCCAGCATTTT.

The chain links TRBV7-8 to TRBJ2-1; 8 bases agree with TRBD2. Trimming at V came to 0 bases and at J to 7 bases, leaving 5 bases not matched to a gene. There are 15 residues in the CDR3. Germline CDR1 and CDR2: SGHVS and FQNEAQ. CDR3 sequence reads: CASSLAGRGHNEQFF. Written as DNA, the CDR3 is TGTGCCAGCAGCTTAGCCGGGAGGGGTCATAATGAGCAGTTCTTC. The full variable domain, rest sourced from reference TRBV7-8 and TRBJ2-1, is GAGVSQSPRYKVAKRGQDVALRCDPISGHVSLFWYQQALGQGPEFLTYFQNEAQLDKSGLPSDRFFAERPEGSVSTLKIQRTQQEDSAVYLCASSLAGRGHNEQFFGPGTRLTVL.